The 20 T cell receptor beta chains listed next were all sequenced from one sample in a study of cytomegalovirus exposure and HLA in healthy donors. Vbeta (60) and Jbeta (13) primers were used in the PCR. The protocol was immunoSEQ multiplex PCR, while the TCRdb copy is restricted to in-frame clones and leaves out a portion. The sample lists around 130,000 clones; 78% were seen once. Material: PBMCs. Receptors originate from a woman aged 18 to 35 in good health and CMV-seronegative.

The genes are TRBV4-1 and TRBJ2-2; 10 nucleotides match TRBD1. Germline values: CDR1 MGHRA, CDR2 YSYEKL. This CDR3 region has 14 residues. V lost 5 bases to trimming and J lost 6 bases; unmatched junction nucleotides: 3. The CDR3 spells CASSVDRGAGELFF. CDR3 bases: TGCGCCAGCAGCGTGGACAGGGGGGCCGGGGAGCTGTTTTTT.

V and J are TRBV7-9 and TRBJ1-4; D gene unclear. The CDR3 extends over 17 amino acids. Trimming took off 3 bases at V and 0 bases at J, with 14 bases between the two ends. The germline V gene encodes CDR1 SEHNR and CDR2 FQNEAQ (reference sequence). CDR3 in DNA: TGTGCCAGCAGCTTTGCTAGCCCAGCTGCAACTAATGAAAAACTGTTTTTT. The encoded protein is CASSFASPAATNEKLFF.

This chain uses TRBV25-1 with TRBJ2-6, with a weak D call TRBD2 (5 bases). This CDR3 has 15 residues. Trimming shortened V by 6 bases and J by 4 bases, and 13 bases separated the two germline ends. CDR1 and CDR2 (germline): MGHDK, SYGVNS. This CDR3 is CASSLGASGANVLTF. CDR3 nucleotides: TGTGCCAGCAGCCTGGGAGCATCCGGGGCCAACGTCCTGACTTTC.

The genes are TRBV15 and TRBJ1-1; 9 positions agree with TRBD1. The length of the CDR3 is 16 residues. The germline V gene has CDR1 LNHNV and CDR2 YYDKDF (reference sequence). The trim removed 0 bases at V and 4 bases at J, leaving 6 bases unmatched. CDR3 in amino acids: CATSREPWTGATEAFF. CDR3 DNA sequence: TGTGCCACCAGCAGAGAACCTTGGACAGGGGCCACTGAAGCTTTCTTT.

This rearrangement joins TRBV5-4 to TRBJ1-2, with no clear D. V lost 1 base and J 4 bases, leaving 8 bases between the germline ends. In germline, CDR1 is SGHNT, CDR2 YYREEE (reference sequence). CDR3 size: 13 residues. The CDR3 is CASSLINSYGYTF. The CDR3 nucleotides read TGTGCCAGCAGCTTGATAAACTCCTATGGCTACACCTTC.

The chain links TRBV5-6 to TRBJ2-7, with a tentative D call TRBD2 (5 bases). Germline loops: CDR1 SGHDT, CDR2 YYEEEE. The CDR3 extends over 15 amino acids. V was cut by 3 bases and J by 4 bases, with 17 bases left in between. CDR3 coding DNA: TGTGCCAGCAGCTCACGGAGGTTCGGTAGATACGAGCAGTACTTC. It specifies CASSSRRFGRYEQYF.

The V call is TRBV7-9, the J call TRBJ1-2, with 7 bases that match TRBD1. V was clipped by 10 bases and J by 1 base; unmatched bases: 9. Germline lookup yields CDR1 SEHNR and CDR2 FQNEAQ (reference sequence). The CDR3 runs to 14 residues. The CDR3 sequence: CATAGQPFNYGYTF. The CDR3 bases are TGTGCCACTGCGGGACAGCCCTTTAACTATGGCTACACCTTC.

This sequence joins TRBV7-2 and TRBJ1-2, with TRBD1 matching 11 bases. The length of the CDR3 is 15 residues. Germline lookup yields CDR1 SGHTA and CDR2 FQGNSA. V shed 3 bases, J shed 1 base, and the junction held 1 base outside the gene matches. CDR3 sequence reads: CASSFGTGGNYGYTF. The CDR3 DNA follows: TGTGCCAGCAGCTTCGGGACAGGGGGTAACTATGGCTACACCTTC.

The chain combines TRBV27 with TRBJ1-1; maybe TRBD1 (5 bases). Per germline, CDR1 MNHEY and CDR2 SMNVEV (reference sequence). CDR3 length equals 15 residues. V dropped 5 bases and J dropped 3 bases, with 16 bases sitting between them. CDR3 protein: CASSPPRGIYTEAFF. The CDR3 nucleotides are TGTGCCAGCAGTCCGCCCCGGGGGATTTACACTGAAGCTTTCTTT.

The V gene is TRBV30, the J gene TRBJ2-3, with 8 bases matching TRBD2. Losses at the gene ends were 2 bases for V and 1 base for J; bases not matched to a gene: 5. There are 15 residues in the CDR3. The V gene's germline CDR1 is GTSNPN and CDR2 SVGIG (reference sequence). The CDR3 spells CAWSSSGTGTDTQYF. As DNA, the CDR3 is TGTGCCTGGAGTAGTAGCGGGACGGGCACAGATACGCAGTATTTT.

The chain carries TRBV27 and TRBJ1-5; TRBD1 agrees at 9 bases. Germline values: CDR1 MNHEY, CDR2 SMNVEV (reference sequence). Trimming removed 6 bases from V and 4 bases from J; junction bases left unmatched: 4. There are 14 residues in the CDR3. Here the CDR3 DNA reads TGTGCCAGCAGCCGGGACAGGGTTAATCAGCCCCAGCATTTT. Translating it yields CASSRDRVNQPQHF.

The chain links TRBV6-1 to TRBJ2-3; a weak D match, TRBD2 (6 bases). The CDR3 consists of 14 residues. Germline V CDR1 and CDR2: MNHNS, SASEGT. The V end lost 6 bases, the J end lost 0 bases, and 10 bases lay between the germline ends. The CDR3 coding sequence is TGTGCCAGCAGAGTAAGCGGGAGCACAGATACGCAGTATTTT. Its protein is CASRVSGSTDTQYF.

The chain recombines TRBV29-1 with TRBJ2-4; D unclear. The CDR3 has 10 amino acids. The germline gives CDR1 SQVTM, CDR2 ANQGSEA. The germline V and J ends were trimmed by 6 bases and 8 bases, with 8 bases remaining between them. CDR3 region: CSVLEDIQYF. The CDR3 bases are TGCAGCGTCCTAGAGGACATTCAGTACTTC.

CDR3 nucleotide sequence: TGTGCCTGGGTGCGGTTCAACACTGAAGCTTTCTTT. It specifies CAWVRFNTEAFF. The chain couples TRBV30 to TRBJ1-1; no clear D. There are 12 residues in the CDR3. Germline V gene lookup returns CDR1 GTSNPN and CDR2 SVGIG (reference sequence). Trimming left V 5 bases short and J 2 bases short, with 9 bases between. The whole variable domain, remainder taken from reference TRBV30 and TRBJ1-1, is SQTIHQWPATLVQPVGSPLSLECTVEGTSNPNLYWYRQAAGRGLQLLFYSVGIGQISSEVPQNLSASRPQDRQFILSSKKLLLSDSGFYLCAWVRFNTEAFFGQGTRLTVV.

The CDR3 spells CASSVGGAGTEAFF. The DNA for the CDR3 is TGTGCCAGCAGCGTAGGCGGCGCGGGCACTGAAGCTTTCTTT. The chain employs TRBV2 and TRBJ1-1; D is uncertain. The length of the CDR3 is 14 residues. Germline V gene sequence: CDR1 SNHLY, CDR2 FYNNEI. With 6 bases removed from V and 4 bases from J, the gap between germline ends came to 15 bases.

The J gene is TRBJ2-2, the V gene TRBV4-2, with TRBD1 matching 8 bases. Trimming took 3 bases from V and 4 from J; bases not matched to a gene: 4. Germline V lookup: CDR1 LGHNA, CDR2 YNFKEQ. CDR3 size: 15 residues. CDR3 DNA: TGTGCCAGCAGCCATGGGACAGGCCCCACCGGGGAGCTGTTTTTT. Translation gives CASSHGTGPTGELFF.

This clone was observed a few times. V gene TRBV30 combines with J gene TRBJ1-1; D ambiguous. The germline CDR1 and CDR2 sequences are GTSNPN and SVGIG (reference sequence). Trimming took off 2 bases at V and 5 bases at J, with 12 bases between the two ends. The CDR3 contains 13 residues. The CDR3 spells CAWSRQRGTEAFF. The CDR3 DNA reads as TGTGCCTGGAGTCGACAACGTGGGACTGAAGCTTTCTTT.

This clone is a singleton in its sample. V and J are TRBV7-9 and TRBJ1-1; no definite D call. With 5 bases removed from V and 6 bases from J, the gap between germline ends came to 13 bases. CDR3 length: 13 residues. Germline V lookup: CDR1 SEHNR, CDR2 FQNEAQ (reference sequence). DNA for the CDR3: TGTGCCAGCAGCACCCAGGCACTCGCTGAAGCTTTCTTT. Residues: CASSTQALAEAFF.

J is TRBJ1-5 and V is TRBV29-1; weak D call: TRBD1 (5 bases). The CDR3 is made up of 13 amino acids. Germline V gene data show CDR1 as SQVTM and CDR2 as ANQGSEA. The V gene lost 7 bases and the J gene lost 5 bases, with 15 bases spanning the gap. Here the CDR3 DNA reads TGCAGCGCCGGAGGGCAGGGCGATCAGCCCCAGCATTTT. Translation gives CSAGGQGDQPQHF.

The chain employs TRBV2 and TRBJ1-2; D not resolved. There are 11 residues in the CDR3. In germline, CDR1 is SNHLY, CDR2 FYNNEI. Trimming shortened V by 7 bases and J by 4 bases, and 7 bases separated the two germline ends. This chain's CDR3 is CASNPGYGYTF. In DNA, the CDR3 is TGTGCCAGCAATCCGGGCTATGGCTACACCTTC.